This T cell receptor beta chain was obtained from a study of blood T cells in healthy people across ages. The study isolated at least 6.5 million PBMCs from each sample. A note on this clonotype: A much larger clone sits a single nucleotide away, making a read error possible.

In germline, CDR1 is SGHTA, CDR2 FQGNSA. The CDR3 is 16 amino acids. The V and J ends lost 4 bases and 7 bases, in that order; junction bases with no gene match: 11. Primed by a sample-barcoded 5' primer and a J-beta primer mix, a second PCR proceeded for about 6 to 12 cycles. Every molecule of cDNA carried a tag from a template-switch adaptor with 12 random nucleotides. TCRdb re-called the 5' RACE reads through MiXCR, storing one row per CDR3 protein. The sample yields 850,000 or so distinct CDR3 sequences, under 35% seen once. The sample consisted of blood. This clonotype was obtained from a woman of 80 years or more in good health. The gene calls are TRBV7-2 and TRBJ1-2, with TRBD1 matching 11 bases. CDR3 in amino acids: CASSSPWGQGGSGYTF. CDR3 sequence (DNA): TGTGCCAGCAGCTCCCCGTGGGGACAGGGGGGAAGTGGCTACACCTTC.